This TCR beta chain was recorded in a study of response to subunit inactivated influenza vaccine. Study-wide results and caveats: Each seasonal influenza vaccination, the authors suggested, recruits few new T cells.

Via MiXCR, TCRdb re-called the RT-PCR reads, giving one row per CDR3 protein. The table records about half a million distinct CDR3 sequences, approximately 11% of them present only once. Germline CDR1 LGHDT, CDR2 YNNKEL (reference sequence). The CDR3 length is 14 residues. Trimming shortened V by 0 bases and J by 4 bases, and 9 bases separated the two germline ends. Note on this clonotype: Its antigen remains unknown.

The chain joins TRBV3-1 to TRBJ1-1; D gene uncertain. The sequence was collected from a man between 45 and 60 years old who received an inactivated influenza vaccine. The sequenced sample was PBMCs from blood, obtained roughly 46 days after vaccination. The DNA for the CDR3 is TGTGCCAGCAGCCAAGATTGGGCTGCCACTGAAGCTTTCTTT. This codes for CASSQDWAATEAFF.